This T cell receptor (beta chain) was identified in a study of cytomegalovirus exposure and HLA in healthy donors. The CDR3 totals 13 residues. Trimming stripped 4 bases from V and 5 bases from J, with 14 bases between. Germline V gene data show CDR1 as SQVTM and CDR2 as ANQGSEA. In the PCR, 60 Vbeta and 13 Jbeta primers were used. Generated by immunoSEQ multiplex PCR, the TCRdb table keeps only in-frame clones and is missing some. The sample shows about 150,000 clones, 80% to 85% of them seen only once. What was sequenced was PBMCs. The TCR comes from a boy aged 2-15 years in good health and CMV-seronegative. The chain carries TRBV29-1 and TRBJ1-2; D is unclear. The CDR3 nucleotides read TGCAGCGTTGTGGCGGAGACCTTGTATGGCTACACCTTC. Residues: CSVVAETLYGYTF.